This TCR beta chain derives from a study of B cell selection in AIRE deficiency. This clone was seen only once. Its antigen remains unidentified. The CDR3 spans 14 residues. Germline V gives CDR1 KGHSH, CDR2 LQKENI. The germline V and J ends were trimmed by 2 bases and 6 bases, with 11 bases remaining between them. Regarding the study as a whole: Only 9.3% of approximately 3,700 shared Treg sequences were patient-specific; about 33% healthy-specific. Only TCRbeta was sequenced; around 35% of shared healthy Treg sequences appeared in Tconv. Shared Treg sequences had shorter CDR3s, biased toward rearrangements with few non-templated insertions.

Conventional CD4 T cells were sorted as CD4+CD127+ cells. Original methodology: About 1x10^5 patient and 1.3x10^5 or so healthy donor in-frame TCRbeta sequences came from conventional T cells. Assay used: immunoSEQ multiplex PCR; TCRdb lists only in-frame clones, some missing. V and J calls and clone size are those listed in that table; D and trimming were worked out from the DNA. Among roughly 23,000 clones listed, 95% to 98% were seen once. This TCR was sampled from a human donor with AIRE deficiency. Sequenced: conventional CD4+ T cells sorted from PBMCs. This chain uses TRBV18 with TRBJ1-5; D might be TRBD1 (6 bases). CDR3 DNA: TGTGCCAGCTCACCATCAGGGGTTGTTCAGCCCCAGCATTTT. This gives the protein CASSPSGVVQPQHF.